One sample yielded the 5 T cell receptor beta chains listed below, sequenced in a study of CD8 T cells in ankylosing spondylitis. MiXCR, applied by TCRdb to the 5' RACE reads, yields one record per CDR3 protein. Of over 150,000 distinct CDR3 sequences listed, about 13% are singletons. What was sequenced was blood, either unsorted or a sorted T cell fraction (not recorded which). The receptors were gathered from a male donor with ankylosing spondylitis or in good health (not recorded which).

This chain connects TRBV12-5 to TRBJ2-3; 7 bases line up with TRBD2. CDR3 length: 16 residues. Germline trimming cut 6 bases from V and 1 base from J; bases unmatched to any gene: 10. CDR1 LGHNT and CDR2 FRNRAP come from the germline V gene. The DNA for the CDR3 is TGTGCTAGTGGGGAAGAGCGGGGATGGGGCACAGATACGCAGTATTTT. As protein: CASGEERGWGTDTQYF.

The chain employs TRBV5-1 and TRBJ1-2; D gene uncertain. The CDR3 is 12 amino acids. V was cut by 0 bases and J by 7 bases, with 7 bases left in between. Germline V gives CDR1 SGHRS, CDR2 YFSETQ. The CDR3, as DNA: TGCGCCAGCAGCTTGGGCCGGCGTGGCTACACCTTC. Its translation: CASSLGRRGYTF.

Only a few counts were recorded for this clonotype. The CDR3 DNA reads as TGTGCCAGCAGCGTTGGGGGAGGCGAAAAACTGTTTTTT. Its translation: CASSVGGGEKLFF. The V call is TRBV9, the J call TRBJ1-4; a weak D match, TRBD1 (5 bases). The CDR3 has 13 residues. V lost 2 bases and J 8 bases, leaving 10 bases between the germline ends. The V gene's germline CDR1 is SGDLS and CDR2 YYNGEE.

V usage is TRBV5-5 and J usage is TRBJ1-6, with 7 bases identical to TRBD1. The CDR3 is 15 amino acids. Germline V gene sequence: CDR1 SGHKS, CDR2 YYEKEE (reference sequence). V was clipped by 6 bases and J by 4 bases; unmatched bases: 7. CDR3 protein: CASIQGTPYNSPLHF. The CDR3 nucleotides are TGTGCCAGCATACAGGGGACGCCTTATAATTCACCCCTCCACTTT.

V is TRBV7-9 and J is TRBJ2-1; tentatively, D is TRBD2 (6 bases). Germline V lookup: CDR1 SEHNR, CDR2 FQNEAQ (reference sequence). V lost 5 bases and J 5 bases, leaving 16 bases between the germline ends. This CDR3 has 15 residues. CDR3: CASSRGTTGDNEQFF. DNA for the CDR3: TGTGCCAGCAGCCGTGGCACGACGGGGGACAATGAGCAGTTCTTC.